The clone carrying this T cell receptor (beta chain) was seen more than once but under ten times. The target antigen is unknown. The source of the sample is a study of T cells in Graves' hyperthyroidism and ophthalmopathy. Findings of the study overall: Stable hyperthyroidism and ophthalmopathy were separated using 13 V-J signatures.

RNA transcripts gave rise to amplified TCR beta CDR3 regions. The TCR CDR3 was amplified in a first-round RT-PCR using the HTBI primer set. Each CDR3 protein is one row after TCRdb ran MiXCR on the multiplex PCR reads. The table has 400,000 or so distinct CDR3 sequences, nearly 15% seen once; the top ten hold approximately 19%. Patients were excluded because of uncontrolled infection, other autoimmune disease, pregnancy or lactation. CDR3 length equals 15 residues. V lost 3 bases and J lost 1; bases outside the gene matches: 7. Per germline, CDR1 DFQATT and CDR2 SNEGSKA (reference sequence). The J gene is TRBJ2-7, the V gene TRBV20-1; the match to TRBD1 covers 9 bases. The origin of this receptor is a woman aged 55-70 years with Graves' ophthalmopathy. Sequencing was done on a sample of blood. The DNA for the CDR3 is TGCAGTGCTAGGCCGGGACAGGGCGCTTCCTACGAGCAGTACTTC. This gives the protein CSARPGQGASYEQYF.